This T cell receptor (beta chain) was sequenced for a study of long-term antiretroviral therapy in people with HIV. As for the study in general: Initial samples were collected about a decade before the 2015 immediate-ART recommendation.

Concerning this clone itself: The antigen is undetermined.

Study results and caveats: Although diversity increased after ART, it remained lower than in transplant donor controls. Repertoire composition at all time points was dominated by clones that had expanded before ART.

Donors each had at least one pre-ART PBMC sample and at least two post-ART ones. Losses at the gene ends were 2 bases for V and 4 bases for J; bases not matched to a gene: 3. This CDR3 region has 15 residues. From germline, CDR1 is MDHEN and CDR2 SYDVKM. It was version v3.0 of the immunoSEQ assay that was run at survey level. The assay was immunoSEQ multiplex PCR, and TCRdb's table has in-frame clones only and misses some. The sample has around 18,000 clones; 70% to 80% are singletons. The V gene is TRBV28, the J gene TRBJ2-5; the match to TRBD1 covers 11 bases. The TCR comes from a young man with HIV. The sequenced sample was unsorted PBMCs, obtained at the start of antiretroviral therapy, before treatment. CDR3 residues: CASSLRTGGLETQYF. In DNA form, the CDR3 reads TGTGCCAGCAGTTTACGGACAGGGGGCTTAGAGACCCAGTACTTC.